The clone carrying this T cell receptor beta chain came up once. Sequencing used immunoSEQ multiplex PCR; TCRdb keeps in-frame clones, though not all of them. The data contain several thousand clones, roughly 79% of them seen just once; the ten biggest clones take up 16%. The sample belongs to a study of ipilimumab plus nivolumab after autologous stem cell transplantation. Study-level information: Myeloma cases were transplant-naive high-risk or relapsed within 3 years post first autologous transplant.

The CDR3 runs 15 residues. The V gene end was trimmed by 1 base and the J gene end by 3 bases; junction bases not matched to a gene: 2. In germline, CDR1 is MDHEN, CDR2 SYDVKM. The chain has TRBV28 and TRBJ2-1; 8 bases are a match to TRBD1. The sequence derives from a male donor with multiple myeloma. The starting material was PBMCs, obtained in a trial of ipilimumab plus nivolumab as post-transplant consolidation. CDR3 loop: CASSLSGTGYNEQFF. CDR3 coding DNA: TGTGCCAGCAGTTTATCCGGGACAGGCTACAATGAGCAGTTCTTC.